This T cell receptor (beta chain) was sequenced during a study of tissue T cells after allogeneic stem cell transplantation. Study-level information: Graft-versus-host disease patients received grafts, four unmodified and three CD34-selected to deplete T cells.

This research-autopsy study prospectively enrolled adult allogeneic hematopoietic cell transplant recipients with steroid-refractory graft-versus-host disease. All graft-versus-host disease patients had gastrointestinal involvement and received several lines of directed therapy. Median post-mortem interval was about 9.8 hours for GI, liver, skin and lymphoid tissues. With 5 bases clipped from V and 3 bases from J, the junction kept 8 bases outside the gene matches. Germline V gives CDR1 SGHTA, CDR2 FQGNSA. The CDR3 extends over 15 amino acids. Sequenced by immunoSEQ multiplex PCR; TCRdb stores in-frame clones only, minus some. The sample has around 2,800 clones; around 68% are singletons.

The receptor comes from a male patient aged 60 or over with steroid-refractory graft-versus-host disease after an allogeneic stem cell transplant. Some T cells may be provided by the graft donor. This sample comprised ascending colon tissue, obtained at autopsy. The rearrangement links TRBV7-2 to TRBJ2-7, with TRBD1 matching 9 bases. Here the CDR3 reads CASSLIPDRGYEQYF. In DNA form, the CDR3 reads TGTGCCAGCAGCCTTATCCCGGACAGGGGCTACGAGCAGTACTTC. The full variable domain, its missing parts supplied by reference TRBV7-2 and TRBJ2-7, is GAGVSQSPSNKVTEKGKDVELRCDPISGHTALYWYRQSLGQGLEFLIYFQGNSAPDKSGLPSDRFSAERTGGSVSTLTIQRTQQEDSAVYLCASSLIPDRGYEQYFGPGTRLTVT.